The 21 T cell receptor beta chains reported below all come from one sample, sequenced in a study of shared clonotypes between healthy human individuals (dated by TCRdb to the early 2020s). Libraries were made using the immunoSEQ multiplex PCR assay. TCRdb re-hosts the immuneACCESS table, in-frame sequences only. Its copies lack some clones; in the studies checked, an unresolved V gene accounts for under half of them, and the cause for the rest is not known. Here the sample has hundreds of thousands of clones; less than 85% occur a single time. The top ten clonotypes cover about 1.7% of the sample. What was sequenced was memory CD4+ T cells sorted from blood. The cell subset or site label for this specimen denotes: CD45RA-negative fraction. The receptor source for this set is a woman in her twenties or thirties in good health.

In its sample, this clone was seen many times. The V gene is TRBV27, the J gene TRBJ2-2; D may correspond to TRBD1 or TRBD2 (5 bases each). This CDR3 comprises 14 residues. Germline lookup yields CDR1 MNHEY and CDR2 SMNVEV (reference sequence). CDR3 DNA sequence: TGTGTCAGTAGGGACGGACGGAACACCGGGGAGCTGTTTTTT. This translates into CVSRDGRNTGELFF.

This clone was detected only once. This rearrangement joins TRBV2 to TRBJ1-5, with D maybe TRBD1 (6 bases). The CDR3 runs to 13 residues. The germline V gene has CDR1 SNHLY and CDR2 FYNNEI. The V and J ends lost 7 bases and 6 bases respectively, with 13 bases between them. CDR3 in amino acids: CASKQGSSQPQHF. The CDR3, as DNA: TGTGCCAGCAAGCAGGGGAGTTCTCAGCCCCAGCATTTT.

The rearrangement links TRBV19 to TRBJ2-3, with D tentatively TRBD1 or TRBD2 (5 bases each). V was clipped by 7 bases and J by 3 bases, with 23 bases between them. This CDR3 spans 17 amino acids. Germline CDR1 LNHDA, CDR2 SQIVND (reference sequence). In nucleotides, the CDR3 is TGTGCCAGTACCCCGGCAGTAGCAGGGAGACTTACAGATACGCAGTATTTT. This translates into CASTPAVAGRLTDTQYF.

The J gene is TRBJ2-2, the V gene TRBV5-4; tentative D call: TRBD1 (6 bases). The germline CDR1 and CDR2 sequences are SGHNT and YYREEE (reference sequence). The CDR3 length is 14 residues. Trimming took off 4 bases at V and 2 bases at J, with 9 bases between the two ends. The CDR3 is CASSVGQNTGELFF. For the CDR3, the DNA is TGTGCCAGCAGCGTGGGACAAAACACCGGGGAGCTGTTTTTT.

The V gene is TRBV27, the J gene TRBJ2-5; D may match TRBD1 or TRBD2 (5 bases each). V was pared by 3 bases and J by 5 bases, with 19 bases between. The CDR3 runs 16 residues. CDR1 and CDR2 from the germline V gene are MNHEY and SMNVEV (reference sequence). DNA of the CDR3: TGTGCCAGCAGTTTCTTGGGGGACGGTCCTCGGGAGACCCAGTACTTC. This translates into CASSFLGDGPRETQYF.

A few counts support this clone. The sample contains more than one DNA sequence encoding this CDR3. This chain connects TRBV27 to TRBJ2-7, with 9 bases identical to TRBD1. There are 14 residues in the CDR3. Germline CDR1 and CDR2: MNHEY and SMNVEV (reference sequence). V shed 5 bases, J shed 3 bases, and the junction held 5 bases outside the gene matches. CDR3 nucleotide sequence: TGTGCCAGCAGTCGGCCGGGACAGGGCTACGAGCAGTACTTC. Amino acids: CASSRPGQGYEQYF.

The chain has TRBV4-1 and TRBJ1-1; D perhaps matches TRBD1 (6 bases). Germline CDR1 and CDR2: MGHRA and YSYEKL. CDR3 length equals 15 residues. V was cut by 1 base and J by 1 base, with 10 bases left in between. The chain's CDR3 is CASSQGRGPNTEAFF. In nucleotides, the CDR3 is TGCGCCAGCAGCCAAGGGCGGGGGCCGAACACTGAAGCTTTCTTT.

The chain combines TRBV5-4 with TRBJ2-4, with 7 bases fitting TRBD1. The CDR3 runs to 14 residues. Unmatched junction bases numbered 2, after V lost 1 base and J lost 4 bases. The V gene's germline CDR1 is SGHNT and CDR2 YYREEE (reference sequence). In DNA, the CDR3 is TGTGCCAGCAGCTTGCGGGACAGAAAAAACATTCAGTACTTC. This translates into CASSLRDRKNIQYF.

The chain recombines TRBV14 with TRBJ2-3; 14 nucleotides line up with TRBD2. The CDR3 is 14 residues long. Germline V lookup: CDR1 SGHDN, CDR2 FVKESK. V dropped 7 bases and J dropped 8; count of bases not matched to a gene: 5. The DNA for the CDR3 is TGTGCCAGCAAGGGACTAGCGGGAGAAGGTACGCAGTATTTT. Translating it yields CASKGLAGEGTQYF.

V usage is TRBV28 and J usage is TRBJ1-1; 7 nucleotides agree with TRBD1. Germline V gene sequence: CDR1 MDHEN, CDR2 SYDVKM. This CDR3 is built from 16 residues. V lost 2 bases, J lost 11 bases, and 17 bases stayed unmatched. The CDR3 protein is CASSLRGETGRRFAFF. The CDR3 coding sequence is TGTGCCAGCAGTTTAAGGGGGGAGACAGGGAGGAGGTTCGCTTTCTTT.

Written as DNA, the CDR3 is TGCGCCAGCAGCCATAATATCGGTGAAGCGGGAGGTAACGGGGAGCTGTTTTTT. Its translation is CASSHNIGEAGGNGELFF. V gene TRBV5-1 combines with J gene TRBJ2-2, with TRBD2 identical over 9 bases. The CDR3 runs 18 residues. Losses at the gene ends were 4 bases for V and 7 bases for J; bases not matched to a gene: 17. Per germline, CDR1 SGHRS and CDR2 YFSETQ. Supplemented by reference TRBV5-1 and TRBJ2-2, the full variable domain reads KAGVTQTPRYLIKTRGQQVTLSCSPISGHRSVSWYQQTPGQGLQFLFEYFSETQRNKGNFPGRFSGRQFSNSRSEMNVSTLELGDSALYLCASSHNIGEAGGNGELFFGEGSRLTVL.

For this clone: The sample carries other DNA sequences with the same CDR3. The chain employs TRBV2 and TRBJ2-2; TRBD2 agrees at 10 bases. The CDR3 totals 15 residues. V shed 6 bases and J 1 base; nucleotides not matched to a gene: 2. Germline CDR1 is SNHLY and CDR2 is FYNNEI. Here the CDR3 reads CASRRTSGNTGELFF. The CDR3 DNA follows: TGTGCCAGCAGGCGGACTAGCGGGAACACCGGGGAGCTGTTTTTT.

The chain uses TRBV27 and TRBJ2-1; TRBD1 or TRBD2 may be the D gene (5 bases each). CDR1 and CDR2 from the germline V gene are MNHEY and SMNVEV (reference sequence). V lost 6 bases and J 8 bases, leaving 17 bases between the germline ends. The CDR3 covers 14 residues. The CDR3, as DNA: TGTGCCAGCAGGACGGGGCAACCATCCCATGAGCAGTTCTTC. Its protein is CASRTGQPSHEQFF.

The chain has TRBV25-1 and TRBJ2-7; 8 positions match TRBD1. This CDR3 region has 14 residues. The germline gives CDR1 MGHDK, CDR2 SYGVNS. V was clipped by 5 bases and J by 3 bases; unmatched bases: 6. The CDR3 DNA follows: TGTGCCAGCAGTAAAGGGACAGGTTTCTACGAGCAGTACTTC. It codes for CASSKGTGFYEQYF.

The chain uses TRBV28 and TRBJ1-3; tentatively, D is TRBD1 (6 bases). The CDR3 runs 13 residues. Trimming removed 3 bases from V and 5 bases from J, with 8 bases in between. From germline, CDR1 is MDHEN and CDR2 SYDVKM. CDR3 DNA: TGTGCCAGCAGTTTCCAGGGGAGAAACACCATATATTTT. It is translated as CASSFQGRNTIYF.

V is TRBV6-6 and J is TRBJ2-7, with 9 bases matching TRBD1. Germline CDR1 reads MNHNY; CDR2 reads SVGAGI (reference sequence). The CDR3 spans 14 residues. Trimming removed 7 bases from V and 5 bases from J; junction bases left unmatched: 9. This chain's CDR3 is CASKPGQGLNEQYF. The CDR3 DNA is TGTGCCAGCAAACCGGGACAGGGTTTAAACGAGCAGTACTTC.

The CDR3 DNA is TGTGCCACCTCGACAGCGACGCTCACAGATACGCAGTATTTT. This gives the protein CATSTATLTDTQYF. This chain uses TRBV7-9 with TRBJ2-3, with D possibly TRBD1 on 5 matching bases. CDR3 length: 14 amino acids. The germline gives CDR1 SEHNR, CDR2 FQNEAQ (reference sequence). V was pared by 10 bases and J by 2 bases, with 16 bases between.

This sequence joins TRBV6-5 and TRBJ1-1; D not certain. The germline V gene encodes CDR1 MNHEY and CDR2 SVGAGI. The CDR3 spans 13 residues. The ends were cut back, 2 bases at V and 5 bases at J, with 9 bases in the middle. CDR3 in DNA: TGTGCCAGCAGTTACAGCTATTTTACTGAAGCTTTCTTT. Translation gives CASSYSYFTEAFF.

The chain recombines TRBV4-1 with TRBJ2-2, with TRBD2 matching over 9 bases. This CDR3 spans 16 amino acids. Per germline, CDR1 MGHRA and CDR2 YSYEKL. Trimming cost V 4 bases and J 7 bases; bases outside gene matches: 10. This chain's CDR3 is CASSPYPAGGVGELFF. The CDR3 bases are TGCGCCAGCAGCCCGTACCCTGCGGGAGGGGTCGGGGAGCTGTTTTTT.

This chain links TRBV28 with TRBJ2-1; 10 bases fit TRBD2. The CDR3 sequence is 14 residues long. In germline, CDR1 is MDHEN, CDR2 SYDVKM. The J segment lost 4 bases and the V segment lost 9 bases, leaving 6 bases of the junction unmatched. Here the CDR3 reads CASRTSGIYNEQFF. The CDR3 DNA reads TGTGCCAGTAGGACTAGCGGAATTTACAATGAGCAGTTCTTC.

This chain links TRBV5-1 with TRBJ2-1, with D tentatively TRBD2 (6 bases). The CDR3 extends over 18 amino acids. V shed 0 bases and J shed 0 bases, with 16 bases lying between them. CDR1 and CDR2 from the germline V gene are SGHRS and YFSETQ. The CDR3 reads CASSLDRGSASSYNEQFF. Here the CDR3 DNA reads TGCGCCAGCAGCTTGGACCGGGGGAGCGCTAGCTCCTACAATGAGCAGTTCTTC.